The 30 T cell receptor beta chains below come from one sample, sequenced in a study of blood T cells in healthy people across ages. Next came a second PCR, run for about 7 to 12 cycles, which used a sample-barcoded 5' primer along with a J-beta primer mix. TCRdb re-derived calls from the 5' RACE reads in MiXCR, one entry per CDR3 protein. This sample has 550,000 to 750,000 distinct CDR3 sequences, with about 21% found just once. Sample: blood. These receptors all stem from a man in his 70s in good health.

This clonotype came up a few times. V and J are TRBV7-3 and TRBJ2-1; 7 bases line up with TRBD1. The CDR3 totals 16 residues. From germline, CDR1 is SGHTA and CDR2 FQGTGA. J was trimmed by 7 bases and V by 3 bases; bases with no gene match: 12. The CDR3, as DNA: TGTGCCAGCAGCTTGGGGCGGCGACAGGGTTGGAATGAGCAGTTCTTC. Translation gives CASSLGRRQGWNEQFF.

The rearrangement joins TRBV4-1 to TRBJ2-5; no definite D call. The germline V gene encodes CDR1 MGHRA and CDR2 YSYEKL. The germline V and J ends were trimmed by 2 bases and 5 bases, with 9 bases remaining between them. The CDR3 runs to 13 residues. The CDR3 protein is CASSQRHEETQYF. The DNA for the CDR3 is TGCGCCAGCAGCCAAAGGCACGAGGAGACCCAGTACTTC.

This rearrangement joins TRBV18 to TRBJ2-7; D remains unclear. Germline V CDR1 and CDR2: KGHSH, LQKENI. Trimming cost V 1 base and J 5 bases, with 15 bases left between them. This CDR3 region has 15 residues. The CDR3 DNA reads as TGTGCCAGCTCACCACGAACAGTAACGGGTGACGAGCAGTACTTC. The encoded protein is CASSPRTVTGDEQYF.

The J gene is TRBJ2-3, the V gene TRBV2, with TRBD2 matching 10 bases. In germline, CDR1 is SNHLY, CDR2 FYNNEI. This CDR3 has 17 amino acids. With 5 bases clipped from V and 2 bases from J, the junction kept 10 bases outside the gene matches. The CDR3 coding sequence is TGTGCCAGCAGTCCCCGGGGTAGCGGGAGGCTCACAGATACGCAGTATTTT. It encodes CASSPRGSGRLTDTQYF.

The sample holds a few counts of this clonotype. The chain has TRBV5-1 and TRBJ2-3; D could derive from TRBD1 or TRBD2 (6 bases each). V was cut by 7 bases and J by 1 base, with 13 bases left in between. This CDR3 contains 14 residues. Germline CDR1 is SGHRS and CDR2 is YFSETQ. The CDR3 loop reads CASGGQRGTDTQYF. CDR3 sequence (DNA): TGCGCCAGCGGGGGGCAGCGGGGCACAGATACGCAGTATTTT.

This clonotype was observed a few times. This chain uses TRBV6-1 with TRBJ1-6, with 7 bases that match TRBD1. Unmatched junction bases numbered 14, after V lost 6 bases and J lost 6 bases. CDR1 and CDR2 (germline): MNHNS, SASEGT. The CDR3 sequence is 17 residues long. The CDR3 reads CASSVGPQGQSNSPLHF. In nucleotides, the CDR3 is TGTGCCAGCAGCGTGGGGCCACAGGGGCAGAGTAATTCACCCCTCCACTTT.

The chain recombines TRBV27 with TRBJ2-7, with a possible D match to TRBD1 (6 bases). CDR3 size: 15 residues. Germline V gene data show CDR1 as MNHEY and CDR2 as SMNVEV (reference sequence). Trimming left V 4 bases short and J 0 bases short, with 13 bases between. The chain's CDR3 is CASSSSRGSSYEQYF. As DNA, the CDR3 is TGTGCCAGCAGTTCGAGCAGGGGAAGCTCCTACGAGCAGTACTTC.

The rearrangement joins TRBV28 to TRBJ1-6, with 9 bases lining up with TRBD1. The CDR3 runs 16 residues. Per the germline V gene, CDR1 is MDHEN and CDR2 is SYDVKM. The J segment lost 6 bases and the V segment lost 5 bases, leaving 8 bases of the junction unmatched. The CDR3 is CASSPIRQGGNSPLHF. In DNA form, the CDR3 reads TGTGCCAGCAGTCCCATTAGACAGGGGGGTAATTCACCCCTCCACTTT.

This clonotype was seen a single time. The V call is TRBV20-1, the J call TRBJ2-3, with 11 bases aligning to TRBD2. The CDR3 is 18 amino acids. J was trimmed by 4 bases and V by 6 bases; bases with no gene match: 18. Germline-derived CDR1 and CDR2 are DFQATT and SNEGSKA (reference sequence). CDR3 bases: TGCAGTGCCACCAAGTTAGCGGGAGGGCCGCAGGTGGCAGATACGCAGTATTTT. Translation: CSATKLAGGPQVADTQYF.

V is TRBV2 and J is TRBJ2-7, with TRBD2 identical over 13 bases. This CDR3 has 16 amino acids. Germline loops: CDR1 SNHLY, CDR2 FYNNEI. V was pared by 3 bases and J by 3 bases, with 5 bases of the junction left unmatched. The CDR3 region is CASSDPGLAGDYEQYF. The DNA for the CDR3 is TGTGCCAGCAGTGACCCCGGACTAGCGGGAGACTACGAGCAGTACTTC.

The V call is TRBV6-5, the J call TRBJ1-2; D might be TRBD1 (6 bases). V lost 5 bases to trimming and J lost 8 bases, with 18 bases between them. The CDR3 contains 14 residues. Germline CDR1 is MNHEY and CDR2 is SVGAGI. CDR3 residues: CASSRDRPFLGYTF. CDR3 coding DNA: TGTGCCAGCAGTCGAGACAGGCCCTTTTTAGGCTACACCTTC.

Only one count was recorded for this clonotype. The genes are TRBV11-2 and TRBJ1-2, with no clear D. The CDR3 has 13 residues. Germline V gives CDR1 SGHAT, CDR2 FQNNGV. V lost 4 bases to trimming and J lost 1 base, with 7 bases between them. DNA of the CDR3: TGTGCCAGCAGCTCCAGCCTTAACTATGGCTACACCTTC. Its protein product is CASSSSLNYGYTF.

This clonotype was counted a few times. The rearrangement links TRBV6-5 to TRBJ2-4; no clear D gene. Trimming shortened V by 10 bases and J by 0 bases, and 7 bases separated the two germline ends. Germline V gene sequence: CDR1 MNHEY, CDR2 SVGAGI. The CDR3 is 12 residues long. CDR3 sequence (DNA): TGTGCCACCCGTGGAGCCAAAAACATTCAGTACTTC. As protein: CATRGAKNIQYF.

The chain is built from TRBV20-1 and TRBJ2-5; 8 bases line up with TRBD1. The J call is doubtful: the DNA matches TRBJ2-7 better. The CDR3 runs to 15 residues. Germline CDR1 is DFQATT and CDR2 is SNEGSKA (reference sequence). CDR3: CSARRQGMGSGEQYF. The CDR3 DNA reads TGCAGTGCTAGACGACAGGGGATGGGGAGTGGCGAGCAGTACTTC.

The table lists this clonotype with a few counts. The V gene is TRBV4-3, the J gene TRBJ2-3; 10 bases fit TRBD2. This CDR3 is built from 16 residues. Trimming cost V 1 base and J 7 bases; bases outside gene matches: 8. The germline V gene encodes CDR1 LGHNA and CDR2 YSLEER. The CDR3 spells CASSQGWSSGSYTQYF. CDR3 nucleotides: TGCGCCAGCAGCCAAGGATGGTCTAGCGGGAGCTATACGCAGTATTTT.

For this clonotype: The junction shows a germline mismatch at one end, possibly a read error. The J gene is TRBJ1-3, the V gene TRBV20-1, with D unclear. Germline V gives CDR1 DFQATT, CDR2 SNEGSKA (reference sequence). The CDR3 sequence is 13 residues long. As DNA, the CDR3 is TGCAGTGCTAGAATGATCTCCGGAAACACCATGTATTTT. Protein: CSARMISGNTMYF.

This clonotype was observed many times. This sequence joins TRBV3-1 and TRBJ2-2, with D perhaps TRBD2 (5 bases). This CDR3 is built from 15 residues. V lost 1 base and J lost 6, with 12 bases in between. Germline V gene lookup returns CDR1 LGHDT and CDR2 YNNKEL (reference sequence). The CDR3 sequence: CASSQVFSVPGELFF. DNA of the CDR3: TGTGCCAGCAGCCAAGTGTTTAGCGTGCCCGGGGAGCTGTTTTTT.

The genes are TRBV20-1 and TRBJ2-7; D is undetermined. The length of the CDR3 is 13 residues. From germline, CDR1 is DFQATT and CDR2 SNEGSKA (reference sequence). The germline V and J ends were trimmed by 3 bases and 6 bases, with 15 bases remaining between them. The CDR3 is CSASFFGSVEQYF. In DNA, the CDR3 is TGCAGTGCTAGCTTTTTCGGCTCCGTCGAGCAGTACTTC.

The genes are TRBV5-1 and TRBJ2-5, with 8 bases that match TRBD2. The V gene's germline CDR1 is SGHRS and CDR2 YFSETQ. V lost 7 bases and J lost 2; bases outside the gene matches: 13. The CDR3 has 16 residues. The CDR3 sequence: CASAAGGLAAQETQYF. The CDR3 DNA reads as TGCGCCAGCGCAGCAGGCGGACTAGCAGCTCAAGAGACCCAGTACTTC.

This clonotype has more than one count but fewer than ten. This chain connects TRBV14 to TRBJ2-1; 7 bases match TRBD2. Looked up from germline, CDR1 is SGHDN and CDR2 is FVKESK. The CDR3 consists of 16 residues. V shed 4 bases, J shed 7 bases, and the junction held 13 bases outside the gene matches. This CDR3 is CASSLDLAGAGNEQFF. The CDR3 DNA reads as TGTGCCAGCAGCCTAGACTTGGCGGGAGCGGGAAATGAGCAGTTCTTC.

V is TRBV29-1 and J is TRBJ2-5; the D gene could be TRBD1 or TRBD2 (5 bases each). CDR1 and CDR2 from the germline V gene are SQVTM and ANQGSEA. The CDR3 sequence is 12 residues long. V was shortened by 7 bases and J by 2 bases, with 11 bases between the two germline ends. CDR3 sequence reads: CSGGRQQETQYF. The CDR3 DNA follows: TGCAGCGGGGGGAGACAACAAGAGACCCAGTACTTC.

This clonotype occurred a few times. In nucleotides, the CDR3 is TGCAGCGTCCACAGGGGGAACACTGAAGCTTTCTTT. Translated, it gives CSVHRGNTEAFF. The chain links TRBV29-1 to TRBJ1-1; 7 positions agree with TRBD1. The germline gives CDR1 SQVTM, CDR2 ANQGSEA. This CDR3 contains 12 residues. V shed 6 bases, J shed 1 base, and the junction held 2 bases outside the gene matches.

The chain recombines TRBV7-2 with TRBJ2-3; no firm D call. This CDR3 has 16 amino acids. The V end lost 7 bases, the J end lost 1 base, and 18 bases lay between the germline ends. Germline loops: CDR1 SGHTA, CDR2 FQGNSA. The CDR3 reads CASTLTILRGTDTQYF. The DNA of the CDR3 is TGTGCCAGCACCCTTACCATATTACGGGGCACAGATACGCAGTATTTT. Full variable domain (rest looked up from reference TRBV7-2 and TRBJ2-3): GAGVSQSPSNKVTEKGKDVELRCDPISGHTALYWYRQSLGQGLEFLIYFQGNSAPDKSGLPSDRFSAERTGGSVSTLTIQRTQQEDSAVYLCASTLTILRGTDTQYFGPGTRLTVL.

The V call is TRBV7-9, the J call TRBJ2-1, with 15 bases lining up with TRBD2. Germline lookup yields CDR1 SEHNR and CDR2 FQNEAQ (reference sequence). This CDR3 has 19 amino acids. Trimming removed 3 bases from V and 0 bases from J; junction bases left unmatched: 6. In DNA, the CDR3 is TGTGCCAGCAGCTTCCGGACTAGCGGGAGGGCTGACTCCTACAATGAGCAGTTCTTC. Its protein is CASSFRTSGRADSYNEQFF.

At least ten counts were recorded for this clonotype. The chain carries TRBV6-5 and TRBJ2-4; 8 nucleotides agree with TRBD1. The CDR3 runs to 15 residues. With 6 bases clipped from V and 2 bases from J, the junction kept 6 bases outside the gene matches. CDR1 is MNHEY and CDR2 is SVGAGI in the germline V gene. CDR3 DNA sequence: TGTGCCAGCAGCTCAGGGGGCGGATCCAAAAACATTCAGTACTTC. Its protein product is CASSSGGGSKNIQYF.

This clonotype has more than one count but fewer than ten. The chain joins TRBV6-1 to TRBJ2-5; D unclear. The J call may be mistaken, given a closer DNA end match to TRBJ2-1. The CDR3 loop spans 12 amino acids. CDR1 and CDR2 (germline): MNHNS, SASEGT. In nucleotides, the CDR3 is TGTGCCAGCAGTGAAGTGGAGAATGAGCAGTTCTTC. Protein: CASSEVENEQFF.

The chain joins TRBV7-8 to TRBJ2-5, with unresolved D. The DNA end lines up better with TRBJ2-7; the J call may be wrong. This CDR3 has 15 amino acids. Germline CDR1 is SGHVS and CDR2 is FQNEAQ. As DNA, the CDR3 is TGTGCCAGCAGCTCCGAGACATCCCCAGCCTACGAGCAGTACTTC. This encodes CASSSETSPAYEQYF.

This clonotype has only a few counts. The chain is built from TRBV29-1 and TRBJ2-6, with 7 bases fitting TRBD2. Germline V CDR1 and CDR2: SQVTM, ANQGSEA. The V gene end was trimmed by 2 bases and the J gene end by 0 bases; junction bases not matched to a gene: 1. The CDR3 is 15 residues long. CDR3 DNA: TGCAGCGTTGAAAGCGGGACCTCTGGGGCCAACGTCCTGACTTTC. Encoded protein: CSVESGTSGANVLTF.

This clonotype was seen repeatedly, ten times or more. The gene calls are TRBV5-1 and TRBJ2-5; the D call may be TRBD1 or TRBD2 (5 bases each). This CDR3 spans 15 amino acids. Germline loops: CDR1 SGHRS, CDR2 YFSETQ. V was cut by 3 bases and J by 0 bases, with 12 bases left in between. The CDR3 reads CASSSDGTNQETQYF. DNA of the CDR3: TGCGCCAGCAGCTCAGACGGGACCAACCAAGAGACCCAGTACTTC. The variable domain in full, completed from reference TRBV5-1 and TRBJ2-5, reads KAGVTQTPRYLIKTRGQQVTLSCSPISGHRSVSWYQQTPGQGLQFLFEYFSETQRNKGNFPGRFSGRQFSNSRSEMNVSTLELGDSALYLCASSSDGTNQETQYFGPGTRLLVL.

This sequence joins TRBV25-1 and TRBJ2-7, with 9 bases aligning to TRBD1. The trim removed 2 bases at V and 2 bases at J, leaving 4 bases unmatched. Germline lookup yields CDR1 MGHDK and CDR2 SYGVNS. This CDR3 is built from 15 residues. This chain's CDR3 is CASSETGTGTYEQYF. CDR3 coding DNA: TGTGCCAGCAGTGAAACCGGGACAGGGACCTACGAGCAGTACTTC.